This TCR beta chain was captured in a study of OX40 agonist ivuxolimab in advanced cancers. Concerning the study at large: Ivuxolimab was a fully human IgG2 agonistic monoclonal antibody targeting the costimulatory receptor OX40 (CD134). Intravenous ivuxolimab was administered to patients every 2 weeks at six dose levels: 0.01, 0.1, 0.3, 1.5, 3 and 10 mg/kg. Among the roughly 54 dose-escalation patients, around 20 had hepatocellular carcinoma, around 15 melanoma, 9 renal cell carcinoma and 9 head and neck cancer. In the dose-escalation cohort, around 80% of patients were male, and the mean age was around 65 years with a range of roughly 23 to 79. Prior anti-PD-1, anti-PD-L1 or anti-CTLA-4 therapy was permitted, and checkpoint inhibitors had been received by around 39% of dose-escalation patients. Three dose-escalation patients achieved partial responses, one with hepatocellular carcinoma and two with cutaneous melanoma. The point of sequencing TCRbeta in the periphery was to test whether ivuxolimab changed TCR sequence diversity and drove clonal T-cell expansion. The paper covers the monotherapy dose-escalation part of the phase I ivuxolimab trial, which included N = 52 patients. Results and caveats for the whole study, not just this receptor: The antigen specificity of the clonally expanded peripheral T cells was not determined. In the 0.1-3.0 mg/kg groups, partial responders had among the lowest normalized peripheral clonal expansion, particularly in CD8+ T cells. At doses of 0.1 to 3.0 mg/kg, clonal expansion of both CD4+ and CD8+ T cells in blood was seen between baseline and week 6. Low levels of normalized T-cell clonal expansion were also seen in some patients who did not respond. After ivuxolimab, more expanded clones were found on average in CD8+ T cells than in CD4+ T cells.

This clone was seen more than once but under ten times. Its antigen specificity is not known. Qualities for individual bases were not recorded, and no much larger clone is one base off. The sample holds other DNA sequences that translate to the same CDR3. From cysteine to phenylalanine, the CDR3 is 13 amino acids long. Only the CDR3 region is kept as DNA, spanning 39 bases read in frame from base 1. CDR1 SGHTA and CDR2 FQGNSA are derived from the germline V gene. V loses 1 base, J loses 1 base, and the germline ends lie 2 bases apart. Patients with autoimmune disease history or receiving systemic immunosuppression were excluded from the trial. Peripheral blood for TCR sequencing was drawn from every dose cohort at baseline, at cycle 4 day 1 and at cycle 7 day 1. Samples were obtained from an open-label, multicenter, first-in-human phase I dose-escalation trial of ivuxolimab. The trial enrolled adults with locally advanced or metastatic head and neck squamous cell, hepatocellular, melanoma or renal cell carcinoma. Before TCR sequencing, CD4+ and CD8+ T cells were separately sorted from peripheral blood.

To sequence the TCRbeta CDR3 region, genomic DNA was isolated from the sorted cells. The immunoSEQ Assay was used for sequencing of TCRbeta CDR3 regions. Not all clones reach the TCRdb copy of this immuneACCESS table, which keeps in-frame sequences only. Checked studies attribute under half of the gap to unresolved V genes and leave the rest unexplained. The sample includes about 98,000 clones, with about 88% observed a single time. The ten largest clones add up to 0.8% to 1% of the sample. This clonotype was sampled from an adult with an advanced solid tumor such as melanoma, head and neck, liver or kidney cancer. Sequenced material: CD4+ or CD8+ T cells sorted from blood, taken in a trial of the OX40 agonist ivuxolimab. The V and J genes are TRBV7-2 and TRBJ1-3; the D gene lacks a confident call. The CDR3 loop reads CASSLGSGNTIYF. In nucleotide form, the sequence is TGTGCCAGCAGCTTAGGGTCTGGAAACACCATATATTTT. This CDR3, with the reference TRBV7-2 and TRBJ1-3 proteins standing in past its ends, gives the full variable domain GAGVSQSPSNKVTEKGKDVELRCDPISGHTALYWYRQSLGQGLEFLIYFQGNSAPDKSGLPSDRFSAERTGGSVSTLTIQRTQQEDSAVYLCASSLGSGNTIYFGEGSWLTVV.